Listed here are 9 T cell receptor beta chains from one sample, sequenced in a study of T cells in Graves' hyperthyroidism and ophthalmopathy. Using RNA transcripts as the source, TCR beta CDR3 regions were amplified. With the HTBI primer set, the TCR CDR3 went through a first round of RT-PCR. Via MiXCR, TCRdb re-called the multiplex PCR reads, giving one row per CDR3 protein. This sample has 500,000 to 600,000 distinct CDR3 sequences, with about 43% found just once. The sequenced sample was peripheral blood or thyroid tissue (not recorded which). These receptors were collected from an adult woman with Graves' disease, either hyperthyroidism or ophthalmopathy (not recorded which).

In this sample, this clonotype turned up many times. DNA of the CDR3: TGCGCCAGCAGCTTACAGACAGGGAGTCTTGACGAGCAGTACTTC. Translated, it gives CASSLQTGSLDEQYF. The rearrangement links TRBV5-1 to TRBJ2-7; 7 bases line up with TRBD1. The CDR3 extends over 15 amino acids. Germline loops: CDR1 SGHRS, CDR2 YFSETQ. J gave up 5 bases and V 2 bases, and 10 bases lay outside the gene matches.

The CDR3 sequence is CASSYVDRPGNTIYF. The CDR3 DNA reads as TGTGCCAGCAGCTACGTTGACAGGCCGGGAAACACCATATATTTT. This chain connects TRBV7-2 to TRBJ1-3, with D possibly being TRBD1 (6 bases). Germline V CDR1 and CDR2: SGHTA, FQGNSA. This CDR3 is built from 15 residues. Trimming removed 4 bases from V and 4 bases from J, with 14 bases in between. Using reference TRBV7-2 and TRBJ1-3 for the parts outside the CDR3, the full variable domain is GAGVSQSPSNKVTEKGKDVELRCDPISGHTALYWYRQSLGQGLEFLIYFQGNSAPDKSGLPSDRFSAERTGGSVSTLTIQRTQQEDSAVYLCASSYVDRPGNTIYFGEGSWLTVV.

Here the CDR3 DNA reads TGTGCCACCAGTGCGGCCGGGACAGGGAATGAAAAACTGTTTTTT. Amino acid sequence: CATSAAGTGNEKLFF. This sequence joins TRBV24-1 and TRBJ1-4; 9 positions agree with TRBD1. CDR1 and CDR2 from the germline V gene are KGHDR and SFDVKD. This CDR3 has 15 residues. The ends lost 5 bases at V and 5 bases at J; junction bases unmatched: 5.

This clonotype was observed many times. V gene TRBV10-2 combines with J gene TRBJ2-5; 8 positions match TRBD2. CDR1 WSHSY and CDR2 SAAADI come from the germline V gene. This CDR3 comprises 14 residues. V dropped 2 bases and J dropped 5; count of bases not matched to a gene: 4. The CDR3 nucleotides are TGCGCCAGCAGTGAGACCGGACTAGCTGAGACCCAGTACTTC. Translation gives CASSETGLAETQYF.

The V call is TRBV27, the J call TRBJ2-7, with D possibly TRBD2 on 6 matching bases. Germline V CDR1 and CDR2: MNHEY, SMNVEV (reference sequence). The CDR3 sequence is 13 residues long. Trimming took 7 bases from V and 7 from J, leaving 17 bases between them. This CDR3 reads CASNRLGRGEQYF. The DNA for the CDR3 is TGTGCCAGCAATCGGCTCGGACGGGGGGAGCAGTACTTC.

This chain joins TRBV2 and TRBJ2-5; D is unclear. Trimming pared 0 bases from V and 5 bases from J, leaving 10 bases between. CDR1 and CDR2 (germline): SNHLY, FYNNEI. CDR3 length: 14 amino acids. CDR3 loop: CASSEAGPRETQYF. The DNA of the CDR3 is TGTGCCAGCAGTGAAGCCGGCCCCCGGGAGACCCAGTACTTC.

This clonotype has only a few counts. This rearrangement joins TRBV4-2 to TRBJ1-5; D gene ambiguous. Germline V gene sequence: CDR1 LGHNA, CDR2 YNFKEQ. The V end lost 1 base, the J end lost 2 bases, and 9 bases lay between the germline ends. There are 15 residues in the CDR3. In nucleotides, the CDR3 is TGTGCCAGCAGCCAAGGGGCATTCGGCAATCAGCCCCAGCATTTT. Translated: CASSQGAFGNQPQHF.

This clonotype was seen only a few times. V gene TRBV24-1 combines with J gene TRBJ2-2, with 9 bases that match TRBD2. The CDR3 has 20 amino acids. Germline values: CDR1 KGHDR, CDR2 SFDVKD. Unmatched junction bases numbered 22, after V lost 6 bases and J lost 6 bases. In DNA, the CDR3 is TGTGCCACCAGTTTCGGGGGCGTTTGGCGGGAGGGCCAATCGGCCGGGGAGCTGTTTTTT. This translates into CATSFGGVWREGQSAGELFF.

This clonotype was seen only a few times. This chain connects TRBV5-1 to TRBJ2-2, with TRBD1 identical over 7 bases. The germline gives CDR1 SGHRS, CDR2 YFSETQ. This CDR3 is built from 16 residues. The V and J ends lost 4 bases and 1 base, in that order; junction bases with no gene match: 7. The DNA for the CDR3 is TGCGCCAGCAGCCTGCAAGGGGGCCTGAACACCGGGGAGCTGTTTTTT. It encodes CASSLQGGLNTGELFF.